The subject of this entry is one TCR beta chain. The sample comes from a study of shared clonotypes between healthy human individuals. In the naive CD8 group, cells lacked CD45RO and were positively selected for CCR7, so terminally differentiated effector memory CD45RA+ cells were left out. Sorted subsets were amplified in replicate PCRs using 150 to 250 ng DNA, about 30,000 T cell genomes. Per the study methods: Filtering differed, since immunoSEQ gave only junction sequences and no quality scores. The method was immunoSEQ multiplex PCR; TCRdb's version includes in-frame clones alone and lacks a portion of them. For V, J and clone size, that table is used; D and trimming come from the DNA. The sample lists about 2,200,000 clones, 85% to 95% occurring once. This receptor was taken from a man aged 18 to 30 in good health. Some clones in this sample may be carry-over from other donors' samples. Material for sequencing was naive CD8+ T cells from PBMCs.

In DNA form, the CDR3 reads TGTGCCAGCTATACTAGCGGGAGGAATTCCTACGAGCAGTACTTC. It codes for CASYTSGRNSYEQYF. The chain recombines TRBV2 with TRBJ2-7; 12 positions agree with TRBD2. The trim removed 8 bases at V and 1 base at J, leaving 6 bases unmatched. Germline CDR1 SNHLY, CDR2 FYNNEI. The CDR3 has 15 residues.